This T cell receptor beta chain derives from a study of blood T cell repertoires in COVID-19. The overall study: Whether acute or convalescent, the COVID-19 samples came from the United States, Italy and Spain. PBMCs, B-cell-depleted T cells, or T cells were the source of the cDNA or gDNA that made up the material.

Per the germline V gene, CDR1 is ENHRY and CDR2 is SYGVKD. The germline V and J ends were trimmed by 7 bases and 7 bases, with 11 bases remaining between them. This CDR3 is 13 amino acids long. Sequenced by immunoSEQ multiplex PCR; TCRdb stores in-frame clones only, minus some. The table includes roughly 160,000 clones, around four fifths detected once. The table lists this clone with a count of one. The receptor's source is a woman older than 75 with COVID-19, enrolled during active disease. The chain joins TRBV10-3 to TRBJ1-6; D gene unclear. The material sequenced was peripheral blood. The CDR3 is CAINGGKNSPLHF. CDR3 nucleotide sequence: TGTGCCATCAATGGAGGGAAGAATTCACCCCTCCACTTT.